This T cell receptor (beta chain) derives from a study of blood T cell repertoires in COVID-19. Study context: The United States, Italy and Spain provided the acute and convalescent COVID-19 samples. Sources were T cells, B-cell-depleted T cells, or PBMCs; the material itself was cDNA or gDNA.

TCRdb's table, derived via immunoSEQ multiplex PCR, lists solely in-frame clones and lacks some. The table records about 250,000 clones, approximately 79% of them present only once. Sequenced material: peripheral blood. The source of this sequence is a woman aged 80 or over with active or convalescent COVID-19.

CDR3 region: CASSTPTRGASGYGYTF. CDR3 nucleotides: TGTGCCAGTAGTACCCCTACTCGGGGGGCGAGTGGCTATGGCTACACCTTC. The V and J genes are TRBV19 and TRBJ1-2, with D perhaps matching TRBD1 (6 bases). The CDR3 length is 17 residues. Germline V gene lookup returns CDR1 LNHDA and CDR2 SQIVND (reference sequence). The ends were cut back, 4 bases at V and 4 bases at J, with 22 bases in the middle.